This T cell receptor beta chain was found in a study of Ad26.COV2.S vaccination and SARS-CoV-2 variants. Background on the study: The authors gave Ad26.COV2.S intramuscularly, either once or twice 56 days apart.

Using immunoSEQ multiplex PCR, the repertoire was profiled, and TCRdb retains in-frame clones only, with some absent. The sample carries 510,000 or so clones, roughly 87% recorded once. This clone appeared a single time. Antigen unknown. Findings and caveats of the study: Researchers reported similar non-spike TCR breadth in vaccine and placebo recipients. There was a possibility that the TCR breadth and depth analyses underestimated total T cell responses.

This CDR3 is built from 13 residues. The ends were cut back, 8 bases at V and 2 bases at J, with 11 bases in the middle. Treatment of the sample: 19 received Ad26.COV2.S at low or high dose, single or two shots; a few received placebo; per-sample allocation not given. Sampling occurred on day 63 after the first vaccine or placebo injection. Boston provided a donor who was an adult aged 18-55 years. This clonotype originated in a person aged 18-65 years who received the Ad26.COV2.S COVID-19 vaccine or a placebo. The source was peripheral blood, collected in a trial of Ad26.COV2.S vaccine versus placebo. V gene TRBV12-3 or TRBV12-4 combines with J gene TRBJ2-3; D remains ambiguous. The CDR3, as DNA: TGTGCCAGCGCCAAAGCTCCCACAGATACGCAGTATTTT. Protein product: CASAKAPTDTQYF.